The 28 T cell receptor beta chains listed next were all sequenced from one sample in a study of T cell clusters in autoimmune cytopenias. TRB was amplified by touch-down multiplex PCR, primer pools A and B combined. TCRdb reprocessed the multiplex PCR reads, with one entry per CDR3 protein and no DNA. The listing records 5,500 to 6,500 distinct CDR3 sequences. Each sample's input was around 270 ng genomic DNA, 38,000 or so genome equivalents. Source material: peripheral blood. Receptor source: a human donor with an autoimmune cytopenia or autoimmune hepatitis (not recorded which).

This sequence joins TRBV12-3 or TRBV12-4 and TRBJ1-3; TCRdb selects TRBD1, and the lack of DNA leaves this call unchecked. The CDR3 has 14 residues. The CDR3 protein is CASSLRGIGNTIYF.

This clonotype is identified as medium-sized from frequency. This chain's CDR3 is CASSFPRGSGANVLTF. The J gene is TRBJ2-6, the V gene TRBV27. The CDR3 consists of 16 residues. Per germline, CDR1 MNHEY and CDR2 SMNVEV (reference sequence). The whole variable domain, filled in from reference TRBV27 and TRBJ2-6, reads EAQVTQNPRYLITVTGKKLTVTCSQNMNHEYMSWYRQDPGLGLRQIYYSMNVEVTDKGDVPEGYKVSRKEKRNFPLILESPSPNQTSLYFCASSFPRGSGANVLTFGAGSRLTVL.

This clonotype is deemed medium-sized by its frequency. V gene TRBV5-6 combines with J gene TRBJ2-1; TCRdb's assignment of TRBD1 cannot be checked, as there is no DNA. Germline CDR1 SGHDT, CDR2 YYEEEE. This CDR3 contains 14 residues. CDR3 protein: CASSFRDRVFEQFF.

The V gene is TRBV7-9, the J gene TRBJ1-1; TCRdb outputs TRBD1, but without DNA this stays unchecked. The germline gives CDR1 SEHNR, CDR2 FQNEAQ (reference sequence). The length of the CDR3 is 13 residues. CDR3: CASSPGLNTEAFF.

Its frequency marks this clonotype as medium-sized. The rearrangement joins TRBV6-1 to TRBJ2-2; as DNA is missing, the TRBD1 call by TCRdb cannot be tested. Germline V gene lookup returns CDR1 MNHNS and CDR2 SASEGT. This CDR3 is built from 15 residues. CDR3 sequence: CARGSGQGYTGELFF.

This clonotype counts as medium-sized by frequency. The chain carries TRBV12-3 or TRBV12-4 and TRBJ1-2; absent DNA, TCRdb's TRBD1 call cannot be checked. The CDR3 is made up of 15 amino acids. CDR3 in amino acids: CASRTAPGEYYGYTF.

This clonotype is labeled medium-sized based on frequency. This chain uses TRBV11-1 with TRBJ2-5; the D gene TCRdb calls, TRBD1, cannot be checked with no DNA. Germline values: CDR1 SGHAT, CDR2 FQDESV (reference sequence). The CDR3 totals 12 residues. The CDR3 sequence is CASELQGGDQYF.

This clonotype is classed as medium-sized (0.01 to 0.1%) by frequency. This chain connects TRBV6-5 to TRBJ1-6; TCRdb calls TRBD1, which cannot be checked without DNA. The CDR3 extends over 17 amino acids. Germline values: CDR1 MNHEY, CDR2 SVGAGI. The CDR3 sequence is CASSPRQQGVINSPLHF.

The chain has TRBV20-1 and TRBJ1-2; checking the TCRdb D call of TRBD1 is not possible without DNA. Per germline, CDR1 DFQATT and CDR2 SNEGSKA (reference sequence). The CDR3 is 14 residues long. The CDR3 here is CSATLRTGTNGYTF.

Considering frequency, this clonotype is medium-sized. The J gene is TRBJ2-5, the V gene TRBV6-2 or TRBV6-3; lacking DNA, the TRBD1 call made by TCRdb goes unchecked. This CDR3 is built from 15 residues. From germline, CDR1 is MNHEY and CDR2 SVGEGT. This CDR3 reads CASSPRSMEWETQYF.

This clonotype counts as medium-sized (0.01 to 0.1%) by frequency. The chain is built from TRBV29-1 and TRBJ1-1; the D gene TCRdb calls, TRBD1, cannot be checked with no DNA. CDR1 and CDR2 from the germline V gene are SQVTM and ANQGSEA. The CDR3 sequence is 16 residues long. CDR3 in amino acids: CSVGGQSGRWDTEAFF.

V and J are TRBV4-3 and TRBJ1-5; TCRdb proposes TRBD1, but this gene call is untestable without DNA. CDR1 is LGHNA and CDR2 is YSLEER in the germline V gene. The CDR3 contains 15 residues. The CDR3 sequence: CASSQDTGGNQPQHF.

The chain recombines TRBV9 with TRBJ2-3; TCRdb's D call of TRBD2 is untestable without DNA. Germline assignment: CDR1 SGDLS and CDR2 YYNGEE. The CDR3 is made up of 14 amino acids. This chain's CDR3 is CASSRALGADTQYF.

V is TRBV6-2 or TRBV6-3 and J is TRBJ2-5; TCRdb's D call, TRBD2, is unchecked because there is no DNA. Germline CDR1 reads MNHEY; CDR2 reads SVGEGT. The CDR3 length is 13 residues. CDR3 sequence reads: CASTDFQKETQYF.

In terms of frequency, this clonotype is medium-sized. The chain uses TRBV6-6 and TRBJ2-7; absent DNA, TCRdb's TRBD1 call cannot be checked. The germline V gene has CDR1 MNHNY and CDR2 SVGAGI (reference sequence). CDR3 length: 11 residues. The CDR3 here is CASSPEGEQYF.

The rearrangement links TRBV7-2 to TRBJ2-2. Germline V lookup: CDR1 SGHTA, CDR2 FQGNSA. The CDR3 is 13 amino acids. The CDR3 region is CASTPSPSGELFF.

J is TRBJ2-7 and V is TRBV18; TCRdb picks TRBD2, but there is no DNA to check that call. Germline V gene sequence: CDR1 KGHSH, CDR2 LQKENI. The CDR3 runs to 14 residues. The CDR3 loop is CASHQSGSSYEQYF. The full variable domain, with the rest looked up from reference TRBV18 and TRBJ2-7, is NAGVMQNPRHLVRRRGQEARLRCSPMKGHSHVYWYRQLPEEGLKFMVYLQKENIIDESGMPKERFSAEFPKEGPSILRIQQVVRGDSAAYFCASHQSGSSYEQYFGPGTRLTVT.

The genes are TRBV15 and TRBJ1-1. The CDR3 runs to 13 residues. Germline CDR1 reads LNHNV; CDR2 reads YYDKDF (reference sequence). The CDR3 here is CATSRAFTSEAFF.

The chain is built from TRBV20-1 and TRBJ1-2; without DNA, the TCRdb call of TRBD1 cannot be checked. Germline values: CDR1 DFQATT, CDR2 SNEGSKA (reference sequence). The CDR3 consists of 14 residues. CDR3 sequence: CSASQDRGVYGYTF.

Frequency places this clonotype as medium-sized. V usage is TRBV18 and J usage is TRBJ2-2; TCRdb reports TRBD1, a call that lacks DNA to check it against. Germline values: CDR1 KGHSH, CDR2 LQKENI. The CDR3 is 16 amino acids. The CDR3 sequence: CASSPPGQGLTGELFF.

This clonotype is medium-sized by frequency. CDR3 residues: CASSYPPSPEQYF. The J gene is TRBJ2-7, the V gene TRBV6-6; the TRBD1 assignment by TCRdb is unverifiable without DNA. The CDR3 is 13 residues long. Germline V gene data show CDR1 as MNHNY and CDR2 as SVGAGI (reference sequence).

This clonotype registers medium-sized (0.01 to 0.1%) by frequency. This rearrangement joins TRBV29-1 to TRBJ1-1. CDR3 length: 12 amino acids. Germline loops: CDR1 SQVTM, CDR2 ANQGSEA. The CDR3 region is CSVRMGGTEAFF.

This clonotype is called medium-sized based on its frequency. The rearrangement uses TRBV19 and TRBJ1-2. The CDR3 spans 14 residues. CDR1 and CDR2 from the germline V gene are LNHDA and SQIVND (reference sequence). The CDR3 is CASSPGLTNYGYTF. Looking up the rest from reference TRBV19 and TRBJ1-2 gives the full variable domain: DGGITQSPKYLFRKEGQNVTLSCEQNLNHDAMYWYRQDPGQGLRLIYYSQIVNDFQKGDIAEGYSVSREKKESFPLTVTSAQKNPTAFYLCASSPGLTNYGYTFGSGTRLTVV.

The CDR3 protein is CSARVQGASTGELFF. The genes are TRBV20-1 and TRBJ2-2; TCRdb names TRBD1, which stays unverified in the absence of DNA. The CDR3 contains 15 residues. Germline V CDR1 and CDR2: DFQATT, SNEGSKA (reference sequence).

This chain joins TRBV20-1 and TRBJ1-1; absent DNA, TCRdb's TRBD1 call cannot be checked. CDR3 length: 15 residues. Germline values: CDR1 DFQATT, CDR2 SNEGSKA (reference sequence). Here the CDR3 reads CSATPGTGMNTEAFF.

The genes are TRBV7-2 and TRBJ1-5; TCRdb designates TRBD1, a call that cannot be tested without DNA. The germline V gene has CDR1 SGHTA and CDR2 FQGNSA. The length of the CDR3 is 16 residues. This chain's CDR3 is CASSLTGPYSNQPQHF.

The CDR3 reads CASSKPQQWYNEQFF. The rearrangement links TRBV28 to TRBJ2-1. There are 15 residues in the CDR3. Germline values: CDR1 MDHEN, CDR2 SYDVKM.

This chain uses TRBV11-2 with TRBJ2-3; TCRdb calls TRBD1, which cannot be checked without DNA. The CDR3 extends over 16 amino acids. Looked up from germline, CDR1 is SGHAT and CDR2 is FQNNGV. The CDR3 reads CASSSAGGSWVDTQYF.